This T cell receptor (beta chain) was obtained from a study of brain T cells in children with intractable seizures. Study findings and constraints: Patients' HCMV serostatus was unknown; virus specificity rests on CDR3 similarity alone. Absence of clones before surgery may stem from lower sequencing depth.

The CDR3 spans 13 residues. V was clipped by 7 bases and J by 4 bases, with 11 bases between them. Only in-frame clones appear in the TCRdb table, and some are missing; sequencing was by immunoSEQ multiplex PCR. In the table there are about 340,000 clones, over 90% of which are singletons. To note about this clone: As yet, its antigen is unknown.

The time point: blood from clinic visit 5 months post-surgery; TSC patient then seizure free. Surgery cases with the highest brain T cell transcript signatures were chosen for sequencing. V usage is TRBV12-3 or TRBV12-4 and J usage is TRBJ1-3; no clear D. The receptor was derived from a boy younger than two with tuberous sclerosis and intractable seizures. The sample here was peripheral blood, taken about 5 months after surgery. CDR3 residues: CASTGDPGNTIYF. CDR3 coding DNA: TGTGCCAGCACGGGCGACCCCGGAAACACCATATATTTT.